This T cell receptor beta chain is from a study of T-cell memory formation after mild COVID-19. With constant-segment primers, 5'RACE yielded cDNA libraries of TCR alpha and TCR beta that carried sample barcodes and UMIs. MiXCR was run by TCRdb on the 5' RACE reads, yielding one entry per CDR3 protein. Among under 300,000 distinct CDR3 sequences listed, roughly a tenth were seen once. V lost 1 base and J lost 5, with 9 bases in between. Germline values: CDR1 LNHNV, CDR2 YYDKDF (reference sequence). The CDR3 spans 13 residues. Study-level findings and limits: Some clones that responded turned up in pre-infection memory, which suggests that cross-reactive memory joined in. The main location of contracting CD4+ clones was CM and EM, and that of contracting CD8+ clones was EMRA. Later expanders leaned toward CD4+, whereas clones contracting from day 15 to 85 were balanced CD4/CD8.

This clonotype was picked up a small number of times. Its target is unknown. The rearrangement links TRBV15 to TRBJ2-7; D may be TRBD1 (5 bases). The TCR was taken from a young man who had mild COVID-19 (a few samples of this study predate the infection). Cell type and time point are not known. The sequenced sample consisted of PBMCs or a T cell subset sorted from them (not recorded which). CDR3 nucleotides: TGTGCCACCAGCAGAGTCCAGGGCGACGAGCAGTACGTC. Translating gives CATSRVQGDEQYV.